One and the same sample provided the 26 T cell receptor beta chains below, sequenced in a study of identical twins. TCRdb processed the 5' RACE reads anew with MiXCR; each CDR3 protein has one entry. The repertoire consists of a few hundred thousand distinct CDR3 sequences, with approximately 11% occurring once and the leading ten covering 4%. These data also featured in a second study, about yellow fever vaccine responses in identical twins.

Sequencing was performed on memory (CD45RO+) T cells sorted from blood. The source of these receptors is a woman aged 18-30 years in good health.

V gene TRBV4-2 combines with J gene TRBJ2-4; 10 bases line up with TRBD1. Germline V gene lookup returns CDR1 LGHNA and CDR2 YNFKEQ. The CDR3 is made up of 22 amino acids. Trimming took 1 base from V and 0 from J; bases not matched to a gene: 18. CDR3 bases: TGTGCCAGCAGCCAAGGGACTTCAACGGGACAGGGGATACCACAAGCCAAAAACATTCAGTACTTC. Its protein product is CASSQGTSTGQGIPQAKNIQYF.

This clonotype has more than one count but fewer than ten. The chain links TRBV24-1 to TRBJ1-5; 7 bases match TRBD1. There are 13 residues in the CDR3. Germline CDR1 is KGHDR and CDR2 is SFDVKD. With V trimmed by 3 bases and J by 7 bases, 2 bases remained unmatched. The CDR3 nucleotides read TGTGCCACCAGTGATACAGGGGAGCAGCCCCAGCATTTT. Residues: CATSDTGEQPQHF.

The CDR3 sequence: CASSQRGLAGEGYEQYF. In nucleotides, the CDR3 is TGCGCCAGCAGTCAACGGGGACTAGCGGGAGAGGGCTACGAGCAGTACTTC. The rearrangement uses TRBV4-1 and TRBJ2-7, with 14 bases lining up with TRBD2. The ends lost 6 bases at V and 3 bases at J; junction bases unmatched: 10. CDR3 length equals 17 residues. Germline values: CDR1 MGHRA, CDR2 YSYEKL.

This clonotype was observed many times. The V call is TRBV12-3 or TRBV12-4, the J call TRBJ2-4; no firm D call. The germline V and J ends were trimmed by 2 bases and 5 bases, with 10 bases remaining between them. The CDR3 contains 14 residues. The CDR3, as DNA: TGTGCCAGCAGTTTAAGTGGGGTACAAAACATTCAGTACTTC. This translates into CASSLSGVQNIQYF.

The chain links TRBV10-3 to TRBJ2-7; 9 bases line up with TRBD1. This CDR3 has 15 residues. In germline, CDR1 is ENHRY, CDR2 SYGVKD. J gave up 1 base and V 6 bases, and 7 bases lay outside the gene matches. As DNA, the CDR3 is TGTGCCATCAGAAAACCGGGACAGGGTTCCTACGAGCAGTACTTC. Residues: CAIRKPGQGSYEQYF.

Ten or more counts support this clonotype. The chain employs TRBV9 and TRBJ2-2; D perhaps matches TRBD1 (6 bases). The CDR3 runs 19 residues. Germline loops: CDR1 SGDLS, CDR2 YYNGEE. Trimming removed 0 bases from V and 2 bases from J, with 20 bases in between. CDR3 DNA sequence: TGTGCCAGCAGCGTAGTGGCCCTAGCAGGGGCGGTTAACACCGGGGAGCTGTTTTTT. Amino acids: CASSVVALAGAVNTGELFF.

This clonotype was counted a few times. The V and J genes are TRBV5-5 and TRBJ2-5; TRBD2 matches at 10 bases. V lost 6 bases and J lost 5; bases outside the gene matches: 13. The germline CDR1 and CDR2 sequences are SGHKS and YYEKEE (reference sequence). The CDR3 is made up of 16 amino acids. In DNA form, the CDR3 reads TGTGCCAGCACTTCCGGGCGGCTAGCGGGAGTTGAGACCCAGTACTTC. Encoded protein: CASTSGRLAGVETQYF.

This chain connects TRBV18 to TRBJ2-5; the match to TRBD2 covers 13 bases. The V gene's germline CDR1 is KGHSH and CDR2 LQKENI. With 3 bases clipped from V and 9 bases from J, the junction kept 10 bases outside the gene matches. There are 16 residues in the CDR3. This CDR3 is CASSPTSGRPLLPQYF. The DNA for the CDR3 is TGTGCCAGCTCACCGACTAGCGGGAGGCCCCTGCTTCCCCAGTACTTC. Combining the CDR3 with reference TRBV18 and TRBJ2-5 gives the whole variable domain NAGVMQNPRHLVRRRGQEARLRCSPMKGHSHVYWYRQLPEEGLKFMVYLQKENIIDESGMPKERFSAEFPKEGPSILRIQQVVRGDSAAYFCASSPTSGRPLLPQYFGPGTRLLVL.

This clonotype was observed many times. This chain uses TRBV5-1 with TRBJ1-1, with TRBD1 identical over 7 bases. Losses at the gene ends were 4 bases for V and 7 bases for J; bases not matched to a gene: 10. This CDR3 has 14 amino acids. Germline values: CDR1 SGHRS, CDR2 YFSETQ. This CDR3 reads CASSPGDRDHEAFF. DNA of the CDR3: TGCGCCAGCAGCCCCGGAGACAGGGACCATGAAGCTTTCTTT. The full variable domain, its missing parts supplied by reference TRBV5-1 and TRBJ1-1, is KAGVTQTPRYLIKTRGQQVTLSCSPISGHRSVSWYQQTPGQGLQFLFEYFSETQRNKGNFPGRFSGRQFSNSRSEMNVSTLELGDSALYLCASSPGDRDHEAFFGQGTRLTVV.

This clonotype was picked up many times. The chain uses TRBV12-3 or TRBV12-4 and TRBJ1-1; D is unclear. V was clipped by 5 bases and J by 0 bases, with 4 bases between them. This CDR3 is 12 amino acids long. The CDR3 region is CASSGMNTEAFF. The CDR3 DNA follows: TGTGCCAGCAGTGGGATGAACACTGAAGCTTTCTTT.

This clonotype was counted ten times or more. The V and J genes are TRBV5-1 and TRBJ2-7, with D perhaps matching TRBD1 (5 bases). V shed 0 bases and J shed 5 bases, with 12 bases lying between them. Looked up from germline, CDR1 is SGHRS and CDR2 is YFSETQ. CDR3 length: 14 residues. The CDR3 is CASSLEGLIDEQYF. The CDR3 DNA sequence: TGCGCCAGCAGCTTGGAGGGGTTAATTGACGAGCAGTACTTC.

J is TRBJ2-7 and V is TRBV28; 8 nucleotides match TRBD1. J was trimmed by 5 bases and V by 6 bases; bases with no gene match: 6. This CDR3 is built from 13 residues. Germline V gives CDR1 MDHEN, CDR2 SYDVKM. For the CDR3, the DNA is TGTGCCAGCAGGTCCCAGGGGGCTGACGAGCAGTACTTC. It encodes CASRSQGADEQYF.

The sample holds a few counts of this clonotype. This chain uses TRBV6-2 or TRBV6-3 with TRBJ1-1, with a weak D call TRBD1 (6 bases). The CDR3 consists of 17 residues. The germline V gene encodes CDR1 MNHEY and CDR2 SVGEGT. V lost 9 bases, J lost 3 bases, and 26 bases lay in between. CDR3 protein: CARSPTDRTQRDTEAFF. In nucleotides, the CDR3 is TGTGCCAGGTCCCCCACTGACAGGACCCAGAGGGACACTGAAGCTTTCTTT.

Remarks on this clonotype: One end of the junction is discordant with germline, which a read error may explain. The CDR3 is CSARSPAGNF. The CDR3 nucleotides read TGCAGTGCTAGATCCCCTGCAGGGAACTTC. The chain combines TRBV20-1 with TRBJ2-7; a weak D match, TRBD1 (5 bases). Germline values: CDR1 DFQATT, CDR2 SNEGSKA (reference sequence). CDR3 length: 10 amino acids.

The chain couples TRBV7-9 to TRBJ1-1, with D perhaps TRBD1 (5 bases). This CDR3 has 15 residues. The V and J ends lost 5 bases and 10 bases respectively, with 23 bases between them. From germline, CDR1 is SEHNR and CDR2 FQNEAQ (reference sequence). The CDR3 sequence is CASSRDLTGEWGAFF. The CDR3 DNA reads TGTGCCAGCAGCCGAGATCTAACAGGCGAATGGGGAGCTTTCTTT.

The genes are TRBV10-3 and TRBJ2-5, with 10 bases that match TRBD1. V was clipped by 3 bases and J by 1 base; unmatched bases: 14. Germline V gene lookup returns CDR1 ENHRY and CDR2 SYGVKD. The CDR3 is 19 residues long. The CDR3 DNA sequence: TGTGCCATCAGTGAAAAAGGACAGGGGGTGGGCGGGTCCCAAGAGACCCAGTACTTC. Protein: CAISEKGQGVGGSQETQYF.

The rearrangement joins TRBV7-2 to TRBJ2-3, with D maybe TRBD1 (5 bases). This CDR3 has 15 residues. V was shortened by 3 bases and J by 3 bases, with 13 bases between the two germline ends. Looked up from germline, CDR1 is SGHTA and CDR2 is FQGNSA. CDR3 nucleotide sequence: TGTGCCAGCAGCTTGCAGAGGACAAGGACAGATACGCAGTATTTT. As protein: CASSLQRTRTDTQYF.

This clonotype was seen repeatedly, ten times or more. The J gene is TRBJ2-7, the V gene TRBV12-3 or TRBV12-4; the match to TRBD2 covers 7 bases. The CDR3 totals 13 residues. V dropped 5 bases and J dropped 6; count of bases not matched to a gene: 7. In DNA, the CDR3 is TGTGCCAGCAGTGACTATGGGGGGGTCGAGCAGTACTTC. Translation: CASSDYGGVEQYF.

This clonotype turned up a few times. The J gene is TRBJ2-5, the V gene TRBV7-9; D possibly matches TRBD1 or TRBD2 (5 bases each). The V gene lost 5 bases and the J gene lost 4 bases, with 17 bases spanning the gap. The length of the CDR3 is 15 residues. Germline V lookup: CDR1 SEHNR, CDR2 FQNEAQ (reference sequence). This chain's CDR3 is CASSPEGSTLETQYF. CDR3 DNA sequence: TGTGCCAGCAGCCCCGAGGGGAGTACGTTAGAGACCCAGTACTTC.

This clonotype has ten or more counts. The J gene is TRBJ2-7, the V gene TRBV20-1; 9 bases are shared with TRBD2. This CDR3 has 13 residues. In germline, CDR1 is DFQATT, CDR2 SNEGSKA (reference sequence). V lost 1 base and J lost 5; bases outside the gene matches: 3. CDR3 loop: CSARGTSDHEQYF. DNA of the CDR3: TGCAGTGCTAGAGGGACTAGCGATCACGAGCAGTACTTC.

The chain joins TRBV28 to TRBJ2-4, with 14 positions matching TRBD2. The CDR3 totals 18 residues. Looked up from germline, CDR1 is MDHEN and CDR2 is SYDVKM. V gave up 1 base and J gave up 6 bases; unmatched junction bases: 8. CDR3 in DNA: TGTGCCAGCAGTTTATTTGTGACTAGCGGGGGGGCCCGAAACATTCAGTACTTC. Its translation: CASSLFVTSGGARNIQYF.

The rearrangement joins TRBV20-1 to TRBJ2-3; D unresolved. Germline V gives CDR1 DFQATT, CDR2 SNEGSKA (reference sequence). The ends were cut back, 6 bases at V and 1 base at J, with 17 bases in the middle. The CDR3 covers 15 residues. CDR3 nucleotide sequence: TGCAGTGCAGCCCCTCTGTCCTCCGGCACAGATACGCAGTATTTT. It translates to CSAAPLSSGTDTQYF.

This clonotype was detected ten times or more. This sequence joins TRBV12-3 or TRBV12-4 and TRBJ2-4; TRBD1 matches 8 bases. The CDR3 is 18 residues long. The J segment lost 0 bases and the V segment lost 7 bases, leaving 14 bases of the junction unmatched. The CDR3 DNA reads as TGTGCCAGCACCCCGGGGCGCAGGGGGCTACTAGCCAAAAACATTCAGTACTTC. Encoded protein: CASTPGRRGLLAKNIQYF.

The rearrangement joins TRBV14 to TRBJ2-1, with 9 bases fitting TRBD1. The CDR3 spans 20 residues. The germline V gene has CDR1 SGHDN and CDR2 FVKESK. Germline trimming cut 3 bases from V and 6 bases from J; bases unmatched to any gene: 21. CDR3 nucleotides: TGTGCCAGCAGCCACAGCCCGGACAGGGGTGGCCTCGGACCTCGCAATGAGCAGTTCTTC. The encoded protein is CASSHSPDRGGLGPRNEQFF.

In this sample, this clonotype turned up a few times. The chain carries TRBV29-1 and TRBJ1-3; D remains unclear. CDR3 size: 15 residues. V gave up 1 base and J gave up 0 bases, with 10 bases separating them. CDR1 and CDR2 from the germline V gene are SQVTM and ANQGSEA. The CDR3 reads CSVEATRSSGNTIYF. The CDR3 nucleotides read TGCAGCGTTGAAGCCACCAGAAGCTCTGGAAACACCATATATTTT.

The V and J genes are TRBV7-2 and TRBJ2-1; 10 bases fit TRBD2. CDR1 and CDR2 from the germline V gene are SGHTA and FQGNSA. The CDR3 consists of 15 residues. The V segment lost 1 base and the J segment 7 bases; nucleotides outside the gene matches: 4. The CDR3 reads CASSLGSSGSNEQFF. CDR3 coding DNA: TGTGCCAGCAGCTTAGGGTCTAGCGGGAGTAATGAGCAGTTCTTC.